This T cell receptor beta chain is drawn from a study of T cells in tuberculosis. Germline loops: CDR1 MNHEY, CDR2 SMNVEV (reference sequence). This CDR3 is built from 13 residues. The V and J ends lost 0 bases and 4 bases respectively, with 7 bases between them. Libraries were prepared by immunoSEQ multiplex PCR; TCRdb keeps only in-frame clonotypes and omits some of them. The table lists roughly 28,000 clones, more than 85% of them singletons. The sequencing input was PBMCs. V and J are TRBV27 and TRBJ2-7; D is ambiguous. The TCR originated in a donor between 10 and 35 years old with latent tuberculosis or without tuberculosis infection. The chain's CDR3 is CASSLSTEYEQYF. Written as DNA, the CDR3 is TGTGCCAGCAGTTTATCGACTGAATACGAGCAGTACTTC.